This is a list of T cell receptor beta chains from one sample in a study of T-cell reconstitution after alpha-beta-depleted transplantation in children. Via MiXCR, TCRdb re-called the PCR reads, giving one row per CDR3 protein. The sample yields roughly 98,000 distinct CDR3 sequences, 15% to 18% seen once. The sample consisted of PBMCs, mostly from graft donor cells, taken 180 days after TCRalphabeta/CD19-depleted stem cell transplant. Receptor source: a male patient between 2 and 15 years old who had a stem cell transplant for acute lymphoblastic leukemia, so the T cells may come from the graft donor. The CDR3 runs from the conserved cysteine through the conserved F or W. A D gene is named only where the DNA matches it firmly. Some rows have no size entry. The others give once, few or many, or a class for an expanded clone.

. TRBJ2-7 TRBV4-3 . CASSQAHSTDFSYEQYF TGCGCCAGCAGCCAAGCCCACTCCACAGATTTTTCCTACGAGCAGTACTTC
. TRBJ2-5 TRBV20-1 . CSADGQLGLETQYF TGCAGTGCTGATGGACAGTTAGGACTTGAGACCCAGTACTTC
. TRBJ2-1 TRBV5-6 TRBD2 CASSRVAGGGAYNEQFF TGTGCCAGCAGCCGCGTTGCGGGGGGAGGGGCGTACAATGAGCAGTTCTTC
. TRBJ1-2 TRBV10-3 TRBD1 CAISDRSGGLANYGYTF TGTGCCATCAGTGACCGTTCAGGGGGCTTAGCTAACTATGGCTACACCTTC
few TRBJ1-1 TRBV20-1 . CSAQGLLNTEAFF TGCAGTGCTCAGGGGCTGTTGAACACTGAAGCTTTCTTT
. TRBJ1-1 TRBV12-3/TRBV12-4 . CASRTQGRTEAFF TGTGCCAGCAGGACACAGGGCCGCACTGAAGCTTTCTTT
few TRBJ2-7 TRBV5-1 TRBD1 CASSSGQGQDEQYF TGCGCCAGCAGCTCGGGACAGGGGCAAGACGAGCAGTACTTC
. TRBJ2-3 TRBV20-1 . CSARHPSGTDTQYF TGCAGTGCTAGACACCCTAGCGGCACAGATACGCAGTATTTT
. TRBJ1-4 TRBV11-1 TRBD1 CASSLLTGARRRDAGEKLFF TGTGCCAGCAGCTTATTAACAGGGGCCCGACGAAGAGACGCAGGTGAAAAACTGTTTTTT
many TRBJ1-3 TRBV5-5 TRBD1 CASSLALTGGGNTIYF TGTGCCAGCAGCTTGGCGTTGACAGGGGGCGGAAACACCATATATTTT
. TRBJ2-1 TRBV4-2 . CASSQDHGKALYNEQFF TGTGCCAGCAGCCAAGATCACGGGAAAGCTCTATACAATGAGCAGTTCTTC
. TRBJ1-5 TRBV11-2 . CASSLEGGRQPQHF TGTGCCAGCAGCTTAGAGGGGGGGCGGCAGCCCCAGCATTTT
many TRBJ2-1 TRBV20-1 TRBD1 CTAPGQAYNEQFF TGCACGGCTCCGGGACAGGCCTACAATGAGCAGTTCTTC
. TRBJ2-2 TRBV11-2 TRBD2 CASSPVAGGPSGELFF TGTGCCAGCAGCCCAGTTGCGGGGGGGCCCTCCGGGGAGCTGTTTTTT
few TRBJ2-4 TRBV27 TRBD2 CASSPGAGGHKNIQYF TGTGCCAGCAGTCCGGGGGCGGGAGGTCACAAAAACATTCAGTACTTC
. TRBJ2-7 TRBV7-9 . CASSPPNEQYF TGTGCCAGCAGCCCCCCCAACGAGCAGTACTTC
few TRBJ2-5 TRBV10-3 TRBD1 CAISESHRGETQYF TGTGCCATCAGTGAATCACACAGGGGAGAGACCCAGTACTTC
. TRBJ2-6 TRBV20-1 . CSATSRVIGANVLTF TGCAGTGCTACTAGCAGGGTGATCGGGGCCAACGTCCTGACTTTC
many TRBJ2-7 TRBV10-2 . CASSVEEGASYEQYF TGCGCCAGCAGTGTCGAGGAGGGGGCCTCCTACGAGCAGTACTTC
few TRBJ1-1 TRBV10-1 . CASSESSMNTEAFF TGCGCCAGCAGTGAGTCGAGCATGAACACTGAAGCTTTCTTT
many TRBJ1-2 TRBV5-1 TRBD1 CASSEDRDGYTF TGCGCCAGCAGCGAAGACAGGGATGGCTACACCTTC